What follows describes a single T cell receptor (beta chain). Recruited during active infection, patients (from Seattle) were subsequently followed longitudinally. How the authors handled the data: Estimation of nucleated cell counts relied on the amplification of reference gene primers. Clones were read by immunoSEQ multiplex PCR, and TCRdb kept only the in-frame ones, dropping some. That table supplies the V and J calls and clone size; D and trimming were determined from the DNA. The sample comprises some 350,000 clones, about 90% of which are singletons, and 2.5% to 3.5% rests with the top ten. Per germline, CDR1 SGHTA and CDR2 FQGNSA. The CDR3 consists of 14 residues. V trimming: 3 bases; J trimming: 1 base; junction bases outside the gene matches: 2. This sample is drawn from a study of blood T cell repertoires in COVID-19. Across the study: Acute-phase and convalescent COVID-19 samples originated in the United States, Italy and Spain. T cells, B-cell-depleted T cells, or PBMCs provided the cDNA or gDNA that served as material.

This TCR came from a woman in her 30s with COVID-19, enrolled during active disease. The genes are TRBV7-2 and TRBJ2-7; 8 nucleotides line up with TRBD2. Sequenced input: peripheral blood. This CDR3 reads CASSFSGESYEQYF. For the CDR3, the DNA is TGTGCCAGCAGCTTTAGCGGGGAGTCCTACGAGCAGTACTTC.